The sequence of this TCR beta chain was determined in a study of T cell responses to AZD1222 COVID-19 vaccine. Germline CDR1 is MNHEY and CDR2 is SMNVEV (reference sequence). Trimming took off 10 bases at V and 6 bases at J, with 22 bases between the two ends. This CDR3 comprises 14 residues. Concerning this clone itself: Its antigen is not identified.

Clones were sequenced by immunoSEQ multiplex PCR, and TCRdb holds only the in-frame ones, with some missing. The profile shows approximately 190,000 clones, roughly 91% of them singletons. Study-level results: Baseline testing showed seropositivity in only 5 or 6 AZD1222 recipients. Donors in the cohort were predominantly white British and more often female, and clonal diversity was possibly underestimated. The study sampled repertoires only after the peak T cell response. Variant regions that are unmutated are reportedly the target of nearly half of spike-specific TCRs.

The sequence derives from an adult in good health. This rearrangement joins TRBV27 to TRBJ2-7; D possibly corresponds to TRBD2 (5 bases). Source: peripheral blood, taken on day 0 of AZD1222 vaccination. In DNA, the CDR3 is TGTGCCATCAAACAACACATTGAACGGGGCGAGCAGTACTTC. This translates into CAIKQHIERGEQYF.